Sequencing of this T cell receptor beta chain was carried out in a study of shared clonotypes between healthy human individuals. The study, taken as a whole, reports: Roughly 5% of naive CD4 clonotypes were common to a few donors.

Sequenced by immunoSEQ multiplex PCR; TCRdb stores in-frame clones only, minus some. Of about 2,500,000 clones in the sample, 85% to 95% were seen once. Note on this clone: Its specificity is not known.

Material: naive CD4+ T cells sorted from blood. Specified subset: CD45RA+ positively selected. This receptor was identified in a young man in good health.

The CDR3 DNA reads as TGTGCCAGCAGCGACAGGTTGGGCGCCGGGGAGCTGTTTTTT. Its protein is CASSDRLGAGELFF. The V call is TRBV21-1, the J call TRBJ2-2; the table's D call, TRBD1, was not checked against the DNA. TRBV21-1 is labeled a pseudogene. This CDR3 has 14 residues.